Included here is one T cell receptor (beta chain) sequence, with context. Its target is not known. PCR involved 60 Vbeta and 13 Jbeta primers. Data came from immunoSEQ multiplex PCR; TCRdb stores just in-frame clones and leaves some out. The sample has 90,000 to 120,000 clones; 60% to 70% are singletons. It was healthy bone marrow donors who served as donors. This sample was taken from a study of cytomegalovirus exposure and HLA in healthy donors. Findings and limits, study-wide: Rates of TCR association differed by HLA locus in a later analysis, with DRB1 highest and HLA-C lowest.

Trimming took 6 bases from V and 6 from J; bases not matched to a gene: 2. The CDR3 totals 13 residues. Per the germline V gene, CDR1 is MNHNS and CDR2 is SASEGT. Sequencing was done on a sample of PBMCs. The gene calls are TRBV6-1 and TRBJ1-5; 10 bases line up with TRBD1. The origin of this receptor is a man younger than 45 in good health and CMV-seropositive. The CDR3 region has the DNA TGTGCCAGCAGGGGGACAGGGGTTCAGCCCCAGCATTTT. Translation: CASRGTGVQPQHF.